This T cell receptor beta chain comes out of a study of T cells after yellow fever vaccination. Study-level points and caveats: Booster sampling recovered most clones from primary vaccination (approximately 96% CD4, approximately 90% CD8). On re-exposure, the response was weaker but peaked faster, at day 5 versus 15. Just a small share of clonotypes turned up in the CD4 compartment as well as the CD8 compartment.

Generation of TCR cDNA used 5'RACE template switching (which added a universal primer site and UMIs). TCRdb redid the calling of the 5' RACE reads with MiXCR, one entry per CDR3 protein. The data contain roughly 310,000 distinct CDR3 sequences, 7.5% to 9% of them singletons. Germline CDR1 is SGHRS and CDR2 is YFSETQ. CDR3 length: 14 residues. The ends were cut back, 2 bases at V and 10 bases at J, with 13 bases in the middle. On this clonotype: The antigen is unknown.

The J gene is TRBJ1-6, the V gene TRBV5-1, with D possibly TRBD1 on 6 matching bases. This receptor was taken from a man aged 18 to 35 who received the YFV17D yellow fever vaccine. Sequencing was performed on PBMCs, taken on the day of the first yellow fever vaccination. As DNA, the CDR3 is TGCGCCAGCAGCTTACCTACAGGGAACTCACCCCTCCACTTT. This encodes CASSLPTGNSPLHF.